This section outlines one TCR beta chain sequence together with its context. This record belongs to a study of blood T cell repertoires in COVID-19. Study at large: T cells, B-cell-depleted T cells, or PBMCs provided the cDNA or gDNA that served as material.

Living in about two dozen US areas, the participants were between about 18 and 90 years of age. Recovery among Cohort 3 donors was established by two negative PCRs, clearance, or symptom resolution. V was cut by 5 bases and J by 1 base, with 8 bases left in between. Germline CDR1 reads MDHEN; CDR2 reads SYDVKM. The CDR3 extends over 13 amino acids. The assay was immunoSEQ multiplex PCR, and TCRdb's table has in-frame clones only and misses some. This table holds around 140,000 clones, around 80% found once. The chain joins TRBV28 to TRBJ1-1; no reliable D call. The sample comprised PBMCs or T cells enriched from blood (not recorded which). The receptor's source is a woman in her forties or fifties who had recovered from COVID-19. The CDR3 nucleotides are TGTGCCAGCAGTACGACACCGAACACTGAAGCTTTCTTT. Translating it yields CASSTTPNTEAFF.